These 5 T cell receptor beta chains were sequenced from one sample in a study of OX40 agonist ivuxolimab in advanced cancers. Profiling relied on immunoSEQ multiplex PCR, and the TCRdb table lists in-frame clones only, not all of them. The sample carries 90,000 to 100,000 clones, around 95% recorded once. Sequences were derived from CD4+ or CD8+ T cells sorted from blood, sampled in a trial of the OX40 agonist ivuxolimab. The receptors derive from an adult with an advanced solid tumor such as melanoma, head and neck, liver or kidney cancer.

The chain joins TRBV6-5 to TRBJ1-5, with 8 bases that match TRBD1. CDR3 length: 15 amino acids. With 6 bases clipped from V and 5 bases from J, the junction kept 9 bases outside the gene matches. Germline lookup yields CDR1 MNHEY and CDR2 SVGAGI. The CDR3 spells CASRWTGQEDQPQHF. The CDR3 DNA is TGTGCCAGCAGATGGACAGGGCAAGAGGATCAGCCCCAGCATTTT.

This chain connects TRBV9 to TRBJ2-6; the D call may be TRBD1 or TRBD2 (6 bases each). V was pared by 6 bases and J by 6 bases, with 16 bases between. CDR1 is SGDLS, CDR2 YYNGEE, per germline. This CDR3 contains 15 residues. Here the CDR3 DNA reads TGTGCCAGCACAAGGGGGGCAGCGCAGGCCAACGTCCTGACTTTC. Translated, it gives CASTRGAAQANVLTF.

V usage is TRBV7-8 and J usage is TRBJ2-3; D is perhaps TRBD2 (6 bases). Between the trimmed V and J ends, which lost 5 bases and 5 bases, there was a span of 17 bases. The CDR3 runs to 15 residues. CDR1 and CDR2 from the germline V gene are SGHVS and FQNEAQ. The CDR3 nucleotides are TGTGCCAGCAGCCTCGTGGCGGGGCGAGGAGATACGCAGTATTTT. Translating gives CASSLVAGRGDTQYF. The full variable domain, its missing parts supplied by reference TRBV7-8 and TRBJ2-3, is GAGVSQSPRYKVAKRGQDVALRCDPISGHVSLFWYQQALGQGPEFLTYFQNEAQLDKSGLPSDRFFAERPEGSVSTLKIQRTQQEDSAVYLCASSLVAGRGDTQYFGPGTRLTVL.

J is TRBJ2-2 and V is TRBV19, with 9 bases that match TRBD1. The CDR3 has 18 amino acids. Germline loops: CDR1 LNHDA, CDR2 SQIVND (reference sequence). Losses at the gene ends were 3 bases for V and 0 bases for J; bases not matched to a gene: 8. For the CDR3, the DNA is TGTGCCAGTAGTATCGGGGACAGGGTGCTCTCGAACACCGGGGAGCTGTTTTTT. Its translation: CASSIGDRVLSNTGELFF.

This clone was recorded a few times. The rearrangement links TRBV28 to TRBJ1-5; D is unclear. This CDR3 has 12 residues. CDR1 is MDHEN, CDR2 SYDVKM, per germline. V shed 8 bases and J shed 6 bases, with 11 bases lying between them. The CDR3 protein is CASHRRRQPQHF. CDR3 nucleotide sequence: TGTGCCAGCCACAGACGGCGTCAGCCCCAGCATTTT.